This TCR beta chain was found in a study of CD8+ T cells in alopecia areata. The CDR3 runs 13 residues. V was clipped by 7 bases and J by 5 bases, with 14 bases between them. CDR1 and CDR2 (germline): MNHEY, SVGAGI. Specified treatment: oral pan-JAK inhibitor, 5-10 mg twice daily. Peripheral blood and lesional scalp punch biopsies were taken from alopecia areata patients. After isolation, RNA underwent reverse transcription to generate cDNA as the sequencing template. This table comes from immunoSEQ multiplex PCR, and its TCRdb copy is limited to in-frame clones, with some not included. The sample has about 120,000 clones; roughly 63% are singletons. Overall study results and limits: The study found TCR sharing across patients less clear than in mice, possibly for HLA reasons. Persistence during tofacitinib was seen for many expanded lesional clones in scalp and blood.

Concerning this clone: What it recognizes is unknown.

Source: CD8+ T cells sorted from blood, taken at week 4, from a patient treated with tofacitinib. The chain couples TRBV6-5 to TRBJ2-5; D might be TRBD1 or TRBD2, each matching 5 bases. The TCR was taken from a human donor with alopecia areata. CDR3 residues: CASKGRERETQYF. CDR3 bases: TGTGCCAGCAAGGGCAGGGAGCGGGAGACCCAGTACTTC.